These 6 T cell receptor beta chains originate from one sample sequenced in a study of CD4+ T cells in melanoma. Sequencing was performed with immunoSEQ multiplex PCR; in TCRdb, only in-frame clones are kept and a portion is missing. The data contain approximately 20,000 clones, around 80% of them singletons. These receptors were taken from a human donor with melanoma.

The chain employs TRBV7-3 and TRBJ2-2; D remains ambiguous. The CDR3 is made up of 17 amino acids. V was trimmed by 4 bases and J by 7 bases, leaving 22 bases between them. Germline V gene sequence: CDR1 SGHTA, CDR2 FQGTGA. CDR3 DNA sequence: TGTGCCAGCAGCTCCGCGACCGTGCCCCTTTGGGGCGGGGAGCTGTTTTTT. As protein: CASSSATVPLWGGELFF.

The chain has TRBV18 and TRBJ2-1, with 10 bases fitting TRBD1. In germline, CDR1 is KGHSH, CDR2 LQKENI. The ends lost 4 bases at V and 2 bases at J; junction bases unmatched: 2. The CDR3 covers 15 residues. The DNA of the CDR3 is TGTGCCAGCTCACGGACAGGGGGACCCTACAATGAGCAGTTCTTC. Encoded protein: CASSRTGGPYNEQFF.

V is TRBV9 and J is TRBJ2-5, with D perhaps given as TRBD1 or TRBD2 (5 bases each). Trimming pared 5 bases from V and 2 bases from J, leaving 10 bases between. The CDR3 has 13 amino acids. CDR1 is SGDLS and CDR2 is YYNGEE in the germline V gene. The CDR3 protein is CASRGTDQETQYF. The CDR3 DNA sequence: TGTGCCAGCAGGGGGACCGATCAAGAGACCCAGTACTTC.

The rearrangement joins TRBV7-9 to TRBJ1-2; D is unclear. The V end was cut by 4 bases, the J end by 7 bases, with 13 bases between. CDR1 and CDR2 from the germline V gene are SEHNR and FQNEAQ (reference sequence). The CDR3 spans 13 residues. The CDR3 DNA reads TGTGCCAGCAGCTCGACCCCCAGGCTTGGCTACACCTTC. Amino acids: CASSSTPRLGYTF.

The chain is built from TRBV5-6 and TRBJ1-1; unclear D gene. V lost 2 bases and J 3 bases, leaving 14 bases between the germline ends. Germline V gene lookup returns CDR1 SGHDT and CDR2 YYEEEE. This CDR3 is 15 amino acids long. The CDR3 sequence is CASSFLPNGDTEAFF. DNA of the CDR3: TGTGCCAGCAGCTTCCTGCCCAATGGGGACACTGAAGCTTTCTTT.

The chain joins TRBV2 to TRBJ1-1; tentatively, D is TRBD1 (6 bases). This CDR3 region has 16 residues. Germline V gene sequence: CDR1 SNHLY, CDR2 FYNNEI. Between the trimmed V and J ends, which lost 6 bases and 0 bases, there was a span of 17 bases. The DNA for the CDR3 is TGTGCCAGCAGCCCCCCAGGGGTCGGATTGAACACTGAAGCTTTCTTT. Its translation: CASSPPGVGLNTEAFF.